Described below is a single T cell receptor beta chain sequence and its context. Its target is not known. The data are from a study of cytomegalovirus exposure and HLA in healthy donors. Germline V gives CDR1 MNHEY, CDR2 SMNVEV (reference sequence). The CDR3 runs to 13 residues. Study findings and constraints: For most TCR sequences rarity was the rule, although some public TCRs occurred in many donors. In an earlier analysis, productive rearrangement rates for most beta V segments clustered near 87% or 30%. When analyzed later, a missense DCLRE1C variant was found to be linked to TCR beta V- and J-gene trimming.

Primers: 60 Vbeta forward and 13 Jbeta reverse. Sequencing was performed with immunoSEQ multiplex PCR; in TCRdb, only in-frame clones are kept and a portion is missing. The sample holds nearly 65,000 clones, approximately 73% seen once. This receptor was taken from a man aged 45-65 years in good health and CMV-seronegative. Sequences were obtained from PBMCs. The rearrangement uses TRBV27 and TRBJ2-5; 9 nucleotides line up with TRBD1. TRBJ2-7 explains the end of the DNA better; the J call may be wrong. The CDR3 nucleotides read TGTGCCAGCTCGGACAGGGGTCCCTACGAGCAGTACTTC. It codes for CASSDRGPYEQYF.